Below, one T cell receptor beta chain is given with its context. The data are from a study of OX40 agonist ivuxolimab in advanced cancers. The table came from immunoSEQ multiplex PCR; TCRdb's copy has only in-frame clones and leaves some out. This table has 37,000 or so clones, about 80% appearing once. The CDR3 loop spans 14 amino acids. Unmatched junction bases numbered 4, after V lost 3 bases and J lost 5 bases. CDR1 is SGDLS and CDR2 is YYNGEE in the germline V gene. The rearrangement links TRBV9 to TRBJ2-1; 8 bases agree with TRBD1. Here the sequenced sample was CD4+ or CD8+ T cells sorted from blood, taken in a trial of the OX40 agonist ivuxolimab. This TCR came from an adult with an advanced solid tumor such as melanoma, head and neck, liver or kidney cancer. The CDR3 protein is CASSAGGLNNEQFF. The CDR3 DNA follows: TGTGCCAGCAGCGCAGGGGGCCTTAACAATGAGCAGTTCTTC.